This T cell receptor (beta chain) was captured in a study of blood T cell repertoires in COVID-19 (dated by TCRdb to about 2020). A note on the overall study: Samples from collaborators originated in the United States, Italy and Spain and spanned both the acute and convalescent phases of COVID-19. The material from the prospective study consisted of cDNA or gDNA derived from T cells, B-cell-depleted T cells, or PBMCs. The dataset comprised deeply sampled blood TCRbeta repertoires from subjects exposed to, actively infected with, or recovered from COVID-19. The repertoires were released in a freely available public database intended as a resource for research on the immune response to SARS-CoV-2. The samples were drawn from two sources: the first 160 participants of the ongoing ImmuneRACE study, and 1,000 to 1,500 subjects contributed by 6 global collaborators. The sample metadata nearly always contained a de-identified subject ID, COVID-19 status, age in years and sex. HLA class I and class II types, where available, came from metadata supplied by the sample provider rather than from assay-based typing.

One collaborating source in Seattle enrolled patients during active infection and followed them longitudinally through the course of disease. Collaborating institutions collected whole blood in K2EDTA tubes following their own protocols. For TCRbeta analysis, collaborator samples were shipped as frozen whole blood, as isolated PBMCs, or as DNA extracted from either sample type. TCRbeta CDR3 regions were amplified from genomic DNA using the immunoSEQ Assay, a bias-controlled multiplex PCR. Per the source publication's procedure: Nucleated cell counts per sample were estimated from amplification of reference gene primers within the assay. To quantify the absolute abundance of each unique TCRbeta CDR3 rearrangement, sequence reads were collapsed and filtered. For each sample, productive Simpson clonality was calculated by taking the square root of Simpson's diversity index across productive rearrangements. This is the immuneACCESS table as TCRdb keeps it, with only in-frame sequences that have V and J called. A part of the clones is gone; compared with another copy, unresolved V genes explain less than half, and the rest is unexplained. The V and J calls and clone size were taken over from that table, and D and trimming were inferred from the DNA. This sample comprises about 87,000 clones, under 85% of them detected only once. Roughly 3% of the sample rests with the top ten.

From the cysteine through the phenylalanine, the CDR3 covers 13 amino acids. The kept DNA is CDR3 alone, 39 bases in frame from the first base. The germline V gene provides CDR1 SGHTA and CDR2 FQGTGA. The trim is 5 bases for V and 4 bases for J, with a gap of 10 bases between the germline ends. Summary of the overall study and its limitations: The amount of clinical and demographic metadata varied by source and participant and was provided uncurated.

A remark on this clone: Its antigen is currently not known. There are no base qualities to consult, and no much larger clone falls within one base.

Input material: peripheral blood. The sequence was obtained from a woman of 80 years or more with COVID-19, enrolled during active disease. The chain is encoded by TRBV7-3 joined to TRBJ2-3; the D gene is perhaps TRBD1, on 6 matching bases. The CDR3 protein sequence reads: CASSQGSADTQYF. The DNA sequence is as follows: TGTGCCAGCAGCCAGGGGTCGGCAGATACGCAGTATTTT. The CDR3, completed at both ends by the reference TRBV7-3 and TRBJ2-3 genes, gives the full variable domain GAGVSQTPSNKVTEKGKYVELRCDPISGHTALYWYRQSLGQGPEFLIYFQGTGAADDSGLPNDRFFAVRPEGSVSTLKIQRTERGDSAVYLCASSQGSADTQYFGPGTRLTVL.